The T cell receptor (beta chain) described here comes from a study of cytomegalovirus exposure and HLA in healthy donors. Notes on the study in general: The classifier, whose performance was assessed in both the original and validation cohorts, reportedly diagnosed cytomegalovirus status with high specificity and sensitivity.

A note on this clone: Its target is unknown.

Only in-frame clones appear in the TCRdb table, and some are missing; sequencing was by immunoSEQ multiplex PCR. This sample has fewer than 200,000 clones; around nine tenths occur once, and the top ten carry less than 3.5%. Trimming stripped 4 bases from V and 3 bases from J, with 13 bases between. This CDR3 contains 14 residues. The V gene's germline CDR1 is SGDLS and CDR2 YYNGEE. The sample was PBMCs. This chain joins TRBV9 and TRBJ1-1; possibly TRBD1 for D (5 bases). This TCR derives from a man between 18 and 35 years old in good health and CMV-seropositive. In DNA, the CDR3 is TGTGCCAGCAGCTTAATTCAAGGGGACACTGAAGCTTTCTTT. It codes for CASSLIQGDTEAFF.